This T cell receptor beta chain was identified during a study of T cell responses to AZD1222 COVID-19 vaccine. Study results and caveats: Nearly half of the spike-specific TCRs reportedly recognize variant regions that carry no mutations. Spike was spanned by vaccine-associated CD4 TCRs, which were dominant at 160-218 and 743-854. Clonal diversity was possibly underestimated, and the donors were mostly white British, with more females. Spike-specific TCR breadth and depth both grew after two AZD1222 doses.

Some clones are missing from TCRdb's copy, which holds only in-frame ones; the method was immunoSEQ multiplex PCR. The table lists 150,000 to 200,000 clones, more than 80% of them singletons. Worth noting for this clone: Its antigen is not identified.

CDR3 length equals 15 residues. After removal of 6 bases from V and 5 bases from J, the junction contained 11 bases not matched to a gene. Germline lookup yields CDR1 MDHEN and CDR2 SYDVKM. Sequencing used peripheral blood, obtained 28 days after the second dose of the MenACWY control vaccine. This TCR was sampled from an adult who received the MenACWY meningococcal vaccine as a control. The genes are TRBV28 and TRBJ2-5, with 8 bases aligning to TRBD1. The CDR3 sequence is CASRKRQGAGETQYF. In nucleotides, the CDR3 is TGTGCCAGCAGAAAGCGGCAGGGGGCAGGGGAGACCCAGTACTTC.